These T cell receptor beta chains were read from a single sample in a study of blood T cells in healthy people across ages. In TCRdb, the 5' RACE reads were re-called with MiXCR into one record per CDR3 protein. The sample records about 1,400,000 distinct CDR3 sequences, around two fifths being singletons. Material: blood. Receptor source: a woman aged 18-29 years in good health. Each CDR3 is given with its conserved first and last residue. A D gene is named only where the DNA matches it firmly. Part of the rows lack a size; the others show once, few, many or a class for expanded clones.

V gene: TRBV2
J gene: TRBJ1-1
D gene: TRBD1
clone size: NA
CDR3 protein: CASSRQGRRNTEAFF
CDR3 DNA: TGTGCCAGCAGTAGACAGGGGCGCCGGAACACTGAAGCTTTCTTT

V gene: TRBV12-3/TRBV12-4
J gene: TRBJ2-7
D gene: TRBD1
clone size: few
CDR3 protein: CASSPRTGRLYEQYF
CDR3 DNA: TGTGCCAGCAGTCCGCGGACAGGGAGGCTCTACGAGCAGTACTTC

V gene: TRBV24-1
J gene: TRBJ2-5
D gene: TRBD1
clone size: NA
CDR3 protein: CATSDRTGLEETQYF
CDR3 DNA: TGTGCCACCAGTGATAGGACAGGACTGGAGGAGACCCAGTACTTC

V gene: TRBV28
J gene: TRBJ2-1
D gene: NA
clone size: NA
CDR3 protein: CASSSILALSYNEQFF
CDR3 DNA: TGTGCCAGCAGCTCCATACTAGCTCTGTCCTACAATGAGCAGTTCTTC

V gene: TRBV4-1
J gene: TRBJ2-7
D gene: NA
clone size: few
CDR3 protein: CASSQDGSGIYEQYF
CDR3 DNA: TGCGCCAGCAGCCAAGACGGGTCGGGGATCTACGAGCAGTACTTC

V gene: TRBV5-1
J gene: TRBJ2-1
D gene: TRBD2
clone size: NA
CDR3 protein: CASSLYGRNNEQFF
CDR3 DNA: TGCGCCAGCAGCTTGTACGGGAGGAACAATGAGCAGTTCTTC

V gene: TRBV4-2
J gene: TRBJ2-3
D gene: NA
clone size: NA
CDR3 protein: CASSRGADTSTDTQYF
CDR3 DNA: TGTGCCAGCAGCCGAGGGGCAGATACTAGCACAGATACGCAGTATTTT

V gene: TRBV10-3
J gene: TRBJ2-1
D gene: NA
clone size: NA
CDR3 protein: CAISEKSDRKNNEQFF
CDR3 DNA: TGTGCCATCAGTGAGAAGTCTGACAGGAAAAACAATGAGCAGTTCTTC

V gene: TRBV6-6
J gene: TRBJ2-1
D gene: TRBD2
clone size: NA
CDR3 protein: CASRGTSPDSYNEQFF
CDR3 DNA: TGTGCCAGCAGGGGGACTAGCCCCGACTCCTACAATGAGCAGTTCTTC

V gene: TRBV3-1
J gene: TRBJ1-4
D gene: TRBD1
clone size: NA
CDR3 protein: CASSQEGRGNEKLFF
CDR3 DNA: TGTGCCAGCAGCCAAGAAGGCAGGGGGAATGAAAAACTGTTTTTT

V gene: TRBV7-8
J gene: TRBJ2-1
D gene: TRBD2
clone size: NA
CDR3 protein: CASSSTASGQSSYNEQFF
CDR3 DNA: TGTGCCAGCAGCTCGACGGCTAGCGGGCAGAGCTCCTACAATGAGCAGTTCTTC

V gene: TRBV2
J gene: TRBJ2-7
D gene: TRBD2
clone size: few
CDR3 protein: CASRGLAPTAYEQYF
CDR3 DNA: TGTGCCAGCAGGGGACTAGCACCAACCGCCTACGAGCAGTACTTC

V gene: TRBV2
J gene: TRBJ2-5
D gene: NA
clone size: NA
CDR3 protein: CASSEESLAVRGETQYF
CDR3 DNA: TGTGCCAGCAGTGAAGAGAGTTTGGCGGTACGGGGAGAGACCCAGTACTTC

V gene: TRBV20-1
J gene: TRBJ2-5
D gene: TRBD2
clone size: once
CDR3 protein: CSARAGTRVEETQYF
CDR3 DNA: TGCAGTGCTAGAGCCGGGACTAGGGTCGAGGAGACCCAGTACTTC